Listed here are 24 T cell receptor beta chains from one sample, sequenced in a study of blood T cell repertoires in COVID-19. Sequencing was performed with immunoSEQ multiplex PCR; in TCRdb, only in-frame clones are kept and a portion is missing. The sample has 310,000 or so clones, 87% seen once. The specimen was PBMCs or T cells enriched from blood (not recorded which). The origin of the receptors is a woman between 18 and 29 years old who had recovered from COVID-19.

This chain links TRBV5-1 with TRBJ2-3, with 9 bases identical to TRBD2. CDR3 length equals 16 residues. With 5 bases clipped from V and 1 base from J, the junction kept 8 bases outside the gene matches. From germline, CDR1 is SGHRS and CDR2 YFSETQ. The DNA of the CDR3 is TGCGCCAGCAGGGAAATAGCGGGAGTGGGCACAGATACGCAGTATTTT. Translation gives CASREIAGVGTDTQYF.

The chain has TRBV5-1 and TRBJ2-2, with D perhaps TRBD2 (5 bases). Trimming removed 6 bases from V and 2 bases from J, with 14 bases in between. Germline values: CDR1 SGHRS, CDR2 YFSETQ. The CDR3 covers 15 residues. CDR3 amino acids: CASIRDSLNTGELFF. The CDR3 DNA sequence: TGCGCCAGCATACGGGATAGTCTCAACACCGGGGAGCTGTTTTTT.

The chain employs TRBV7-8 and TRBJ1-1; 7 bases fit TRBD1. Germline lookup yields CDR1 SGHVS and CDR2 FQNEAQ. V lost 3 bases and J lost 4; bases outside the gene matches: 5. The CDR3 is 14 residues long. The CDR3 DNA is TGTGCCAGCAGCTTGGCAGGGGGAAGCACTGAAGCTTTCTTT. As protein: CASSLAGGSTEAFF.

The gene calls are TRBV19 and TRBJ2-3; 10 nucleotides match TRBD2. The germline V gene has CDR1 LNHDA and CDR2 SQIVND (reference sequence). The V and J ends lost 7 bases and 1 base, in that order; junction bases with no gene match: 8. The CDR3 is 16 amino acids. CDR3 residues: CASTPGLARRTDTQYF. The CDR3 DNA is TGTGCCAGTACCCCGGGACTAGCGCGACGCACAGATACGCAGTATTTT.

This chain uses TRBV7-9 with TRBJ1-3, with D unresolved. Trimming removed 1 base from V and 0 bases from J, with 13 bases in between. The CDR3 runs to 17 residues. CDR1 and CDR2 from the germline V gene are SEHNR and FQNEAQ (reference sequence). Here the CDR3 reads CASSLVVGLYSGNTIYF. CDR3 nucleotide sequence: TGTGCCAGCAGCTTAGTTGTCGGTCTTTACTCTGGAAACACCATATATTTT.

The chain combines TRBV9 with TRBJ2-7; D possibly corresponds to TRBD2 (6 bases). Germline V gene data show CDR1 as SGDLS and CDR2 as YYNGEE. This CDR3 has 15 amino acids. Trimming pared 4 bases from V and 3 bases from J, leaving 17 bases between. The CDR3 DNA reads as TGTGCCAGCAGCCCCTTAGCGGAAGACCTCTACGAGCAGTACTTC. Amino acids: CASSPLAEDLYEQYF.

The chain combines TRBV11-2 with TRBJ2-3; maybe TRBD2 (5 bases). Germline CDR1 reads SGHAT; CDR2 reads FQNNGV. Between the trimmed V and J ends, which lost 5 bases and 1 base, there was a span of 13 bases. CDR3 length: 15 amino acids. In DNA form, the CDR3 reads TGTGCCAGCAGCCCGAGCTGGCGGGGCACAGATACGCAGTATTTT. Encoded protein: CASSPSWRGTDTQYF. Looking up the rest from reference TRBV11-2 and TRBJ2-3 gives the full variable domain: EAGVAQSPRYKIIEKRQSVAFWCNPISGHATLYWYQQILGQGPKLLIQFQNNGVVDDSQLPKDRFSAERLKGVDSTLKIQPAKLEDSAVYLCASSPSWRGTDTQYFGPGTRLTVL.

This sequence joins TRBV10-3 and TRBJ2-2; tentative D call: TRBD1 (6 bases). V lost 2 bases and J 6 bases, leaving 10 bases between the germline ends. The length of the CDR3 is 14 residues. CDR1 is ENHRY and CDR2 is SYGVKD in the germline V gene. CDR3 nucleotide sequence: TGTGCCATCAGTGAGGACAGGTCTCCCGGGGAGCTGTTTTTT. Residues: CAISEDRSPGELFF.

V gene TRBV18 combines with J gene TRBJ1-2; no clear D. The CDR3 contains 15 residues. The V end was cut by 2 bases, the J end by 4 bases, with 14 bases between. Germline CDR1 and CDR2: KGHSH and LQKENI. This CDR3 reads CASSPNTEPTYGYTF. DNA for the CDR3: TGTGCCAGCTCACCAAATACAGAACCCACCTATGGCTACACCTTC.

The chain employs TRBV6-5 and TRBJ1-5; D unresolved. Germline CDR1 is MNHEY and CDR2 is SVGAGI. Trimming took 0 bases from V and 4 from J, leaving 4 bases between them. There are 13 residues in the CDR3. Here the CDR3 DNA reads TGTGCCAGCAGTTACTCGGCAAATCAGCCCCAGCATTTT. Translated, it gives CASSYSANQPQHF.

V is TRBV7-2 and J is TRBJ1-4, with 7 bases matching TRBD1. Germline lookup yields CDR1 SGHTA and CDR2 FQGNSA. V lost 2 bases and J lost 3; bases outside the gene matches: 3. The CDR3 has 15 amino acids. As DNA, the CDR3 is TGTGCCAGCAGCTTATCAGGGGGTTCTAATGAAAAACTGTTTTTT. Protein: CASSLSGGSNEKLFF.

This sequence joins TRBV5-1 and TRBJ2-7; possible D gene TRBD2, 6 bases. CDR3 length equals 15 residues. V lost 4 bases, J lost 2 bases, and 16 bases lay in between. From germline, CDR1 is SGHRS and CDR2 YFSETQ. CDR3 DNA sequence: TGCGCCAGCAGCGGTCATAGCGGAACCACCTACGAGCAGTACTTC. Protein sequence: CASSGHSGTTYEQYF.

This clone was recorded once. The chain uses TRBV28 and TRBJ2-1; D is unclear. Trimming left V 3 bases short and J 10 bases short, with 10 bases between. CDR3 length: 12 residues. The germline gives CDR1 MDHEN, CDR2 SYDVKM. DNA for the CDR3: TGTGCCAGCAGTTTTCGGTCTTGGGAGCAGTTCTTC. Translating gives CASSFRSWEQFF.

The chain joins TRBV28 to TRBJ1-3; 7 nucleotides line up with TRBD1. With V trimmed by 5 bases and J by 1 base, 5 bases remained unmatched. The V gene's germline CDR1 is MDHEN and CDR2 SYDVKM. The length of the CDR3 is 15 residues. CDR3 DNA: TGTGCCAGCAGTGCTCCGACAGGGTCTGGAAACACCATATATTTT. Protein product: CASSAPTGSGNTIYF.

V gene TRBV28 combines with J gene TRBJ2-6; no definite D call. The germline V gene encodes CDR1 MDHEN and CDR2 SYDVKM. This CDR3 has 16 residues. With 4 bases removed from V and 0 bases from J, the gap between germline ends came to 10 bases. CDR3 loop: CASSSTLSSGANVLTF. DNA of the CDR3: TGTGCCAGCAGTTCCACCTTGAGCTCTGGGGCCAACGTCCTGACTTTC. Filled out from reference TRBV28 and TRBJ2-6, the complete variable domain reads DVKVTQSSRYLVKRTGEKVFLECVQDMDHENMFWYRQDPGLGLRLIYFSYDVKMKEKGDIPEGYSVSREKKERFSLILESASTNQTSMYLCASSSTLSSGANVLTFGAGSRLTVL.

The CDR3 sequence is CAWKGQGNYGYTF. DNA for the CDR3: TGTGCCTGGAAAGGACAGGGTAACTATGGCTACACCTTC. The chain carries TRBV30 and TRBJ1-2, with 8 nucleotides matching TRBD1. CDR3 size: 13 residues. Germline V gene data show CDR1 as GTSNPN and CDR2 as SVGIG (reference sequence). V dropped 4 bases and J dropped 1; count of bases not matched to a gene: 2.

Written as DNA, the CDR3 is TGTGCCAGCAGCTCCTGGACAGGGGGCTTGAACACTGAAGCTTTCTTT. Its translation is CASSSWTGGLNTEAFF. The V gene is TRBV5-8, the J gene TRBJ1-1; TRBD1 matches at 11 bases. Germline-derived CDR1 and CDR2 are SGHTS and YDEGEE. CDR3 size: 16 residues. Trimming cost V 3 bases and J 0 bases; bases outside gene matches: 4.

The chain is built from TRBV5-1 and TRBJ2-7, with 7 bases matching TRBD2. This CDR3 contains 14 residues. Germline V gene lookup returns CDR1 SGHRS and CDR2 YFSETQ. Trimming cost V 4 bases and J 5 bases; bases outside gene matches: 9. CDR3 DNA sequence: TGCGCCAGCAGCCTGTTGACGGGAGGTAACGAGCAGTACTTC. It is translated as CASSLLTGGNEQYF. Full variable domain (rest looked up from reference TRBV5-1 and TRBJ2-7): KAGVTQTPRYLIKTRGQQVTLSCSPISGHRSVSWYQQTPGQGLQFLFEYFSETQRNKGNFPGRFSGRQFSNSRSEMNVSTLELGDSALYLCASSLLTGGNEQYFGPGTRLTVT.

The chain carries TRBV3-1 (or the pseudogene TRBV3-2) and TRBJ2-1; TRBD2 matches 8 bases. V lost 2 bases to trimming and J lost 8 bases; unmatched junction nucleotides: 8. Germline-derived CDR1 and CDR2 are LGHDT and YNNKEL (reference sequence). The CDR3 spans 15 residues. The CDR3 protein is CASSQLAPGGDEQFF. CDR3 nucleotides: TGTGCCAGCAGCCAACTAGCGCCGGGGGGGGATGAGCAGTTCTTC.

The genes are TRBV9 and TRBJ2-7; D is possibly TRBD2 (5 bases). The CDR3 spans 17 residues. V was clipped by 6 bases and J by 2 bases, with 24 bases between them. Germline-derived CDR1 and CDR2 are SGDLS and YYNGEE. CDR3 amino acids: CASNFPGCQATAYEQYF. In nucleotides, the CDR3 is TGTGCCAGCAACTTCCCGGGGTGCCAGGCTACCGCCTACGAGCAGTACTTC. Combining the CDR3 with reference TRBV9 and TRBJ2-7 gives the whole variable domain DSGVTQTPKHLITATGQRVTLRCSPRSGDLSVYWYQQSLDQGLQFLIQYYNGEERAKGNILERFSAQQFPDLHSELNLSSLELGDSALYFCASNFPGCQATAYEQYFGPGTRLTVT.

With respect to this clone: Other DNA sequences in this specimen translate into the identical CDR3. The genes are TRBV27 and TRBJ2-7; 8 positions agree with TRBD1. The CDR3 extends over 14 amino acids. With V trimmed by 4 bases and J by 4 bases, 6 bases remained unmatched. Germline V gene sequence: CDR1 MNHEY, CDR2 SMNVEV (reference sequence). CDR3 nucleotides: TGTGCCAGCAGTTCCGGACAGGGTCCTTACGAGCAGTACTTC. Translated, it gives CASSSGQGPYEQYF.

The chain recombines TRBV7-8 with TRBJ2-7; D may be TRBD2 (6 bases). This CDR3 has 14 residues. V shed 1 base and J shed 5 bases, with 12 bases lying between them. Per germline, CDR1 SGHVS and CDR2 FQNEAQ. Written as DNA, the CDR3 is TGTGCCAGCAGCTTAGAGTGGCCGGGGGACGAGCAGTACTTC. This sequence encodes CASSLEWPGDEQYF.

J is TRBJ2-5 and V is TRBV4-1, with D unresolved. Germline assignment: CDR1 MGHRA and CDR2 YSYEKL. V lost 0 bases and J 2 bases, leaving 10 bases between the germline ends. This CDR3 spans 15 amino acids. In DNA, the CDR3 is TGCGCCAGCAGCCAAGAAAGAGGAATGCAAGAGACCCAGTACTTC. Its translation is CASSQERGMQETQYF.

The V and J genes are TRBV28 and TRBJ2-7; D perhaps matches TRBD1 (5 bases). This CDR3 is built from 13 residues. CDR1 is MDHEN, CDR2 SYDVKM, per germline. The V and J ends lost 5 bases and 4 bases respectively, with 12 bases between them. CDR3 amino acids: CASSPDSFYEQYF. DNA for the CDR3: TGTGCCAGCAGTCCTGACAGTTTTTACGAGCAGTACTTC.